This T cell receptor (beta chain) was identified during a study of PD-1 blockade in classical Hodgkin lymphoma. Sequencing used immunoSEQ multiplex PCR; TCRdb keeps in-frame clones, though not all of them. Of 100,000 or so clones listed, roughly 89% were seen once; the top ten hold roughly 19%. The time point is: cycle 4 day 1 (C4D1), after 6 weeks of nivolumab. Brentuximab vedotin exposure varied, and every patient relapsed after autologous stem cell transplantation. This CDR3 comprises 15 residues. V lost 1 base and J 0 bases, leaving 7 bases between the germline ends. The germline V gene encodes CDR1 LNHDA and CDR2 SQIVND (reference sequence). Study conclusions and caveats: By C4D1, diversity of CD4+ TCRs had risen significantly, whereas that of CD8+ TCRs had not.

Comment on this clone: The antigen is unknown.

The V call is TRBV19, the J call TRBJ1-5; D remains ambiguous. The TCR comes from a human donor with classical Hodgkin lymphoma. Sequenced material: peripheral blood mononuclear cells (PBMCs), taken before the fourth cycle of nivolumab. The CDR3 bases are TGTGCCAGTAGTATAGCGGACCTTAGCAATCAGCCCCAGCATTTT. It codes for CASSIADLSNQPQHF. Complete variable domain (other parts from reference TRBV19 and TRBJ1-5): DGGITQSPKYLFRKEGQNVTLSCEQNLNHDAMYWYRQDPGQGLRLIYYSQIVNDFQKGDIAEGYSVSREKKESFPLTVTSAQKNPTAFYLCASSIADLSNQPQHFGDGTRLSIL.